The rows below give T cell receptor beta chains drawn from one sample of a study of cytomegalovirus exposure and HLA in healthy donors. Measured with immunoSEQ multiplex PCR; TCRdb has only the in-frame clones, and not every one. The sample has around 190,000 clones, roughly 79% seen once. The sample was PBMCs. These receptors came from a man younger than 45 in good health and CMV-seronegative. Both conserved end residues are trimmed from each CDR3.

j_call,v_call,cdr3_aa
TRBJ2-5,TRBV11-2,ASSSSGRAEEQY
TRBJ1-2,TRBV29-1,SAGYRGNYGYT
TRBJ2-7,TRBV25-1,ASSESRGFSYEQY
TRBJ2-7,TRBV29-1,SVEAGQGIYEQY
TRBJ2-7,TRBV28,ATLAALEGEQY
TRBJ2-1,TRBV29-1,SVEVLGSGSYNEQF
TRBJ2-1,TRBV19,ASSPSGGTLNEQF
-,TRBV2,ARGSVGQGLGEQY
TRBJ2-7,TRBV15,ATSRPGTYEQY
TRBJ1-5,TRBV6-1,ASSEGTGNQPQH
TRBJ2-3,TRBV7-2,ASSKRAGDTQY
TRBJ1-3,TRBV6-6,ASSYSRSSGNTIY
TRBJ1-1,TRBV7-2,ASSRQVNTEAF
TRBJ2-4,TRBV5-6,ASSLWRGLAKNIQY
TRBJ1-2,TRBV28,ASSSPPGQGVSGYT
TRBJ1-1,TRBV6-5,ASSYLGVQGGTEAF
TRBJ2-5,TRBV9,ASSATSGRAGETQY
TRBJ2-4,TRBV9,ASSVEPSLAKNIQY
TRBJ2-3,TRBV7-3,ASSPWAKPGDTQY
TRBJ2-7,TRBV4-1,ASSQGQGADYEQY
TRBJ1-5,TRBV15,ATRSGQMDSNQPQH
TRBJ1-2,TRBV25-1,ASSERGTGGMDGYT
TRBJ2-2,TRBV28,ASSLSPLAGAGELF
TRBJ2-6,TRBV28,ASSIEGSGANVLT
TRBJ2-7,TRBV10-2,ASSDPGSSGSSYEQY
TRBJ1-3,TRBV30,AWSAGKGRGNTIY
TRBJ1-1,TRBV29-1,SVEEGSTEAF
TRBJ2-2,TRBV19,ASRMGALTGELF
TRBJ2-7,TRBV28,ATKDITYEQY
TRBJ1-1,TRBV19,ASSIVYRGPKNTEAF
TRBJ2-7,TRBV11-2,ASSPPYSYEQY
TRBJ2-5,TRBV6-1,ASSEAGTGIRETQY
TRBJ2-3,TRBV27,ASSLGLSSGRFQDTQY
TRBJ2-3,TRBV4-1,ASSQVSGRVTDTQY
TRBJ1-2,TRBV9,ASSHRTGKGYT
TRBJ1-4,TRBV27,ASSKPATNEKLF
TRBJ2-5,TRBV5-6,ASSLAGHETQY
TRBJ2-7,TRBV5-1,ASRMGLAGTYEQY
TRBJ2-3,TRBV7-3,ASSPALAGVADTQY
TRBJ2-7,TRBV5-4,ASSLGDNSYEQY
TRBJ2-7,TRBV4-1,ASSQAEHYEQY
TRBJ2-7,TRBV2,ASSLEAQGGSEQY
TRBJ2-3,TRBV7-2,ASSLGTPSTDTQY
TRBJ2-5,TRBV4-1,ASSQDRKGAEETQY
TRBJ2-3,TRBV5-6,ASSLYDTQY
TRBJ2-3,TRBV18,ASSLDTQY
TRBJ2-1,TRBV27,ASTPGAGTSSYNEQF
TRBJ2-2,TRBV5-1,ASSTTGPHPGGELF
TRBJ2-7,TRBV5-1,ASSHGLAGEYEQY